This T cell receptor beta chain appears in the sequencing data of a study of T-cell reconstitution after alpha-beta-depleted transplantation in children. Overall study findings and caveats: Alpha-beta T cells present about two months after transplant were reported to originate from several hundred expanded graft clones. For some patients, TCRbeta diversity was high at day 60 because of recipient T cells and thymic progenitors that survived. Newly produced T cells mostly provided counts and TCRbeta diversity after one year, as hyperexpanded clones declined.

This clonotype was counted ten times or more. Its antigen is unknown. V was shortened by 8 bases and J by 4 bases, with 4 bases between the two germline ends. The CDR3 runs to 10 residues. In germline, CDR1 is SNHLY, CDR2 FYNNEI. Unique molecular identifiers were built into the TCRbeta library. TCRdb analysed the PCR reads with MiXCR anew, one entry per CDR3 protein. Among about 300,000 distinct CDR3 sequences, nearly 8% were seen once, and the ten largest hold approximately 8.6%. The rearrangement links TRBV2 to TRBJ2-3, with no clear D. Sequences were derived from peripheral blood, sampled 360 days after TCRalphabeta/CD19-depleted stem cell transplant. This sequence was found in a female patient aged 2-9 years who had a stem cell transplant for Fanconi anemia, so the T cells may come from the graft donor. The CDR3 nucleotides read TGTGCCAGCCAATCAGATACGCAGTATTTT. Amino acid sequence: CASQSDTQYF.